This T cell receptor (beta chain) was profiled in a study of T cell responses to AZD1222 COVID-19 vaccine (dated by TCRdb to 2020 to 2022). Some background on the complete study: A total of 233 trial participants underwent TCR sequencing, of whom roughly 210 had received two doses of AZD1222 and 26 had received two doses of the MenACWY control vaccine. Trial participants were enrolled by age into 18-55, 56-69 and 70-plus year subgroups, with roughly 150, 30 and 60 TCR-sequenced participants respectively.

This specimen's time point label, per the study, means: about 28 days (+/-7) after the second vaccine dose. Because spike-specific TCR depth and breadth did not differ between the two schedules, AZD1222 recipients who got a second dose at roughly 4 weeks were pooled with those who got a second dose at roughly 12 weeks. Vaccinee samples were obtained from the UK trials COV001 and COV002, which included a single-blind randomized controlled phase 2/3 trial of AZD1222 (ChAdOx1 nCoV-19) in healthy adults. Trial participant PBMC samples were collected at day 0 and day 28 after the second dose for TCRbeta chain sequencing. The table lists this clone with a count of one. Its antigen has not been determined. No much larger clone exists at a distance of one base, and base qualities are not known. The CDR3 holds 15 amino acids from the cysteine to the phenylalanine. Left in the record is the CDR3 DNA by itself, 45 bases read in frame from the first base. Relative to germline, V is missing 1 base and J is missing 5 bases, with 4 bases of the junction outside any gene match. As encoded in the germline V gene (reference sequence), CDR1 is SGHAT while CDR2 is FQDESV.

Summary of the overall study and its limitations: Because no day 14 peak-response samples were available, the repertoires could be characterized only after the peak T cell response. After two AZD1222 doses, both the breadth and the depth of spike-specific TCRs were significantly higher than at day 0 and than in MenACWY recipients. Conclusions about previously exposed vaccinees were limited because only 6 or 7 AZD1222 recipients were SARS-CoV-2 seropositive at baseline. The whole spike protein was spanned by vaccine-associated CD4 TCRs, and dominant responses were seen in regions 160-218 and 743-854. In the small 56-69-year group, the increase in depth fell short of significance, most likely because of low power. Reportedly, close to half of the unique spike-specific TCRs recognized epitopes lying outside the regions that are mutated in the B.1.351 and B.1.1.7 variants. Participants were mostly white British, with more females than males. The authors suggested clonal diversity may have been underestimated.

The CDR3 regions of human TCRbeta chains were analyzed by immunosequencing. The authors' pipeline ran thus. TCRs in the repertoires were compared against a reference library of SARS-CoV-2-specific TCRs that had been generated with the MIRA antigen-specificity platform. Breadth was defined as the fraction of unique TCRs that were SARS-CoV-2-associated, and depth was defined as the fraction of total T cells that were SARS-CoV-2-associated. Using the MIRA data, every spike-specific TCR was mapped to the spike region that the TCR reacted to and assigned to either a CD4 or a CD8 class. Log10-transformed breadth and depth values were compared by one-way ANOVA with Sidak's multiple comparisons tests. TCRdb stores this immuneACCESS table with in-frame sequences only. Part of the clones is absent; in the studies checked, under half of the shortfall reflects unresolved V genes, and no reason is known for the rest. V and J calls and clone size come straight from that table; D and trimming were deduced from the DNA. Across this sample there are 130,000 or so clones, with around 84% seen only once. 27% of the sample goes to the ten largest clones.

This chain is built from TRBV11-1 and TRBJ2-2; 7 of the junction bases match TRBD2. This receptor was obtained from an adult who received the AZD1222 COVID-19 vaccine. Sequencing used peripheral blood, obtained 28 days after the second AZD1222 dose. The nucleotide sequence is given as TGTGCCAGCAGCTTAGGTCCCGGGAGGACCGGGGAGCTGTTTTTT. It encodes CASSLGPGRTGELFF.